This T cell receptor (beta chain) is drawn from a study of glioma-infiltrating T cells after dendritic cell vaccination. This clone was recorded once. Only in-frame clones appear in the TCRdb table, and some are missing; sequencing was by immunoSEQ multiplex PCR. Of around 73,000 clones in the sample, more than 65% were seen once. Germline V gives CDR1 LNHDA, CDR2 SQIVND (reference sequence). The CDR3 loop spans 12 amino acids. V dropped 5 bases and J dropped 10; count of bases not matched to a gene: 5. The starting material was blood, obtained before dendritic cell vaccination. The clonotype comes from a human donor with glioblastoma. J is TRBJ2-1 and V is TRBV19; 7 bases align to TRBD2. The CDR3 DNA sequence: TGTGCCAGTAGTGTCCGCGGGGGAGAGCAGTTCTTC. Translating gives CASSVRGGEQFF.